This TCR delta chain was sequenced for a study of γδ T cells in repeated Plasmodium falciparum infection. Looking at the study overall: Malian repertoires were sampled cross-sectionally without transmission and longitudinally through febrile malaria. Study results and caveats: Malian donors came from one small rural village, predominantly one ethnic group. Many TCRgamma sequences overlapped between individuals in stable Vgamma9/Vdelta2+ repertoires.

Trimming took off 5 bases at V and 0 bases at J, with 40 bases between the two ends. Germline lookup yields CDR1 TSWWSYY and CDR2 QGS. This CDR3 contains 24 residues. Vgamma9/Vdelta2+ and Vdelta2-negative gammadelta T cells were flow-sorted from PBMC for bulk sequencing. Each sorted gammadelta sample had TRG and TRD chains sequenced. TCRdb used CATT to re-call clones from the multiplex PCR reads. This sample has 53,000 or so delta-chain clones, with roughly 1.9% found just once. This clone was observed a few times. The antigen remains undetermined. A far larger clone differs by one base, so this is likely a read error. The identical CDR3 is also encoded by other nucleotide sequences in the sample.

Sample: gamma-delta T cells from blood. The receptor comes from a pool of human donors (malaria-infected and uninfected, not separated). The V call is TRDV1, the J call TRDJ1, with D unclear. Here the J gene was assigned by germline matching of the DNA, as TCRdb has none. Written as DNA, the CDR3 is TGTGCTCTTGGGAAGGACAACTTCTATCCCCTATTCAAGACCCAACCCTTTTACACCGATAAACTCATCTTT. This encodes CALGKDNFYPLFKTQPFYTDKLIF.